This T cell receptor (beta chain) comes out of a study of shared clonotypes between healthy human individuals. Study details: CD8 memory received one plate per donor, CD8 naive two, CD4 memory three and CD4 naive three.

Using immunoSEQ multiplex PCR, the repertoire was profiled, and TCRdb retains in-frame clones only, with some absent. The sample yields hundreds of thousands of clones, 85% to 95% seen once. Per the germline V gene, CDR1 is MNHEY and CDR2 is SVGAGI. The CDR3 is 15 amino acids. Naive CD8 cells lacked CD45RO and underwent positive selection for CCR7, leaving out terminally differentiated effector memory CD45RA+ cells. The sequence was collected from a woman younger than 45 in good health. This chain links TRBV6-5 with TRBJ2-5, with TRBD2 identical over 9 bases. The tail of the sequence fits TRBJ2-7 better, so the J call may be wrong. Sequencing input: naive CD8+ T cells sorted from blood. The CDR3 bases are TGTGCCAGCACCCTCAGGGCGGGAGGGGCCTACGAGCAGTACTTC. It codes for CASTLRAGGAYEQYF.